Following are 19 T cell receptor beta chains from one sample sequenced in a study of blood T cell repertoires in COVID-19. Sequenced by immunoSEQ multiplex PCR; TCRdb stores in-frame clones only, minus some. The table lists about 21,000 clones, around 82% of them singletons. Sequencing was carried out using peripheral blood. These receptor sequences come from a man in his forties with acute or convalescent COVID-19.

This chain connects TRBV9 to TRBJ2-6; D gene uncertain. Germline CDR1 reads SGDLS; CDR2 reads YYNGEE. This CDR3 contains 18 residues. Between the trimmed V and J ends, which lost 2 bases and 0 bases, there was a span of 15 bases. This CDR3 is CASSVNTRNPSGANVLTF. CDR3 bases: TGTGCCAGCAGCGTTAACACCCGCAACCCCTCTGGGGCCAACGTCCTGACTTTC.

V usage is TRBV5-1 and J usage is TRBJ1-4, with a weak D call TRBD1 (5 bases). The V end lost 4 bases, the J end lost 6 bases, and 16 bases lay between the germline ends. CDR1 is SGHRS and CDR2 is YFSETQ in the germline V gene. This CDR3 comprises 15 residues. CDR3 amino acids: CASSQNRNQDEKLFF. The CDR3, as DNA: TGCGCCAGCAGCCAGAACAGGAATCAAGATGAAAAACTGTTTTTT.

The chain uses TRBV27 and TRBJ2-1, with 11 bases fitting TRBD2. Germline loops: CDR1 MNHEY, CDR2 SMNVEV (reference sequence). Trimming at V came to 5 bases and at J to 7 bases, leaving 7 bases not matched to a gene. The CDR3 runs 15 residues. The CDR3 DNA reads TGTGCCAGCAGTCGGGGACTAGCGGCCGTAAATGAGCAGTTCTTC. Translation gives CASSRGLAAVNEQFF.

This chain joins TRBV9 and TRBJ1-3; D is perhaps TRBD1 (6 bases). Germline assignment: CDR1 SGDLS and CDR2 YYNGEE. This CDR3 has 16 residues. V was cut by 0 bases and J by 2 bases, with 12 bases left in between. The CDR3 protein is CASSVEDRWAGNTIYF. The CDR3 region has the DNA TGTGCCAGCAGCGTAGAGGACAGATGGGCTGGAAACACCATATATTTT.

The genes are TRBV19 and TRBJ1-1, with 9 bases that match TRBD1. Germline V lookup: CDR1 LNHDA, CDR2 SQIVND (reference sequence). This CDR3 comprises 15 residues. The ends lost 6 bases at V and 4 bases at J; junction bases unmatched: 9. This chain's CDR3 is CASSQTGGGRTEAFF. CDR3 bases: TGTGCCAGTAGCCAAACAGGGGGCGGACGCACTGAAGCTTTCTTT. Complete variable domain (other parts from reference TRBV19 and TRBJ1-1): DGGITQSPKYLFRKEGQNVTLSCEQNLNHDAMYWYRQDPGQGLRLIYYSQIVNDFQKGDIAEGYSVSREKKESFPLTVTSAQKNPTAFYLCASSQTGGGRTEAFFGQGTRLTVV.

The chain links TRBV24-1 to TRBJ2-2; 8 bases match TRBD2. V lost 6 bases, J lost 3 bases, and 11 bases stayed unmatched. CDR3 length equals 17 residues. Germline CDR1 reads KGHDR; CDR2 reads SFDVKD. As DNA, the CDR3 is TGTGCCACCAGTACGGCCCGGGGGGGAAGATACACCGGGGAGCTGTTTTTT. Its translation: CATSTARGGRYTGELFF.

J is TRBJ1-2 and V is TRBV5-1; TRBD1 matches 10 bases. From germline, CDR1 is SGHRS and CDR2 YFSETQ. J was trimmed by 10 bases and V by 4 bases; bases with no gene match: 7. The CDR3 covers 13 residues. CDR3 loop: CASSEGTGADYTF. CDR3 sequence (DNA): TGCGCCAGCAGCGAAGGGACAGGGGCTGACTACACCTTC.

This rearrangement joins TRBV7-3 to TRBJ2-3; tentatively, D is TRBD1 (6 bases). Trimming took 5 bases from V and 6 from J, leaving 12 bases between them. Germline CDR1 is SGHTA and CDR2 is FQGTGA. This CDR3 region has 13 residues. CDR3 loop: CASSGGQWDTQYF. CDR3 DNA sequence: TGTGCCAGCAGCGGCGGACAGTGGGATACGCAGTATTTT.

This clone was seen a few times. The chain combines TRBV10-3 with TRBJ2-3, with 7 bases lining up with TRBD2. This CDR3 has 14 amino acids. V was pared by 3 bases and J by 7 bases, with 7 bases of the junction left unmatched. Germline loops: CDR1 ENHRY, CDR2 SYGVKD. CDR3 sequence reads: CAISDGSGANTQYF. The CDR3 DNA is TGTGCCATCAGTGATGGCAGCGGGGCGAATACGCAGTATTTT.

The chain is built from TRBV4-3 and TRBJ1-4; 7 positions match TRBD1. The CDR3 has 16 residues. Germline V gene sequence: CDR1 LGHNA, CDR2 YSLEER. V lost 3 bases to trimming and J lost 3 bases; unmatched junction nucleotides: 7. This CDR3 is CASSQEGGTSNEKLFF. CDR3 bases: TGCGCCAGCAGCCAGGAAGGGGGCACCTCTAATGAAAAACTGTTTTTT.

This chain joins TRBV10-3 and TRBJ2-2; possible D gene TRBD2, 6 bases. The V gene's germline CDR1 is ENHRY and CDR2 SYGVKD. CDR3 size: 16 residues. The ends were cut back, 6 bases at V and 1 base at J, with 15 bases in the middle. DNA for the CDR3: TGTGCCATCAGGTTGGGGGGAGCGAAGAACACCGGGGAGCTGTTTTTT. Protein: CAIRLGGAKNTGELFF.

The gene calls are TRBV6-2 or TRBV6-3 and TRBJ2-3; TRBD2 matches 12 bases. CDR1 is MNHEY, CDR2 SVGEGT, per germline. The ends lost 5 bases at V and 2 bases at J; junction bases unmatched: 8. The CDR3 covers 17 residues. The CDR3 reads CASSPRLAGDHTDTQYF. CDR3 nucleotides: TGTGCCAGCAGTCCCAGACTAGCGGGGGACCACACAGATACGCAGTATTTT.

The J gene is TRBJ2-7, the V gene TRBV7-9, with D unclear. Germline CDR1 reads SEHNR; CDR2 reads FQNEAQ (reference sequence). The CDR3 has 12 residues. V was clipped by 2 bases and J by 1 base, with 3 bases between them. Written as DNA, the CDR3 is TGTGCCAGCAGCTTAACATCCTACGAGCAGTACTTC. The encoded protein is CASSLTSYEQYF.

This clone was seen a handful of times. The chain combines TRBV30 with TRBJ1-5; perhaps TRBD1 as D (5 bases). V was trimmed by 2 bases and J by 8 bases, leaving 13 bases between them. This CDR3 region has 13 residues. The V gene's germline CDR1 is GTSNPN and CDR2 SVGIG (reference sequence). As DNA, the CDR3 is TGTGCCTGGAGTCGGGGCGGGGTAGAGCCCCAGCATTTT. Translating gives CAWSRGGVEPQHF.

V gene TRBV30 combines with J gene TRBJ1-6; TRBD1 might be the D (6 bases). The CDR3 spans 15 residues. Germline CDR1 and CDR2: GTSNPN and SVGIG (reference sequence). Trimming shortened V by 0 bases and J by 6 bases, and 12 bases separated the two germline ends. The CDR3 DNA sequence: TGTGCCTGGAGTGTAGGGGGACACGGTAATTCACCCCTCCACTTT. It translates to CAWSVGGHGNSPLHF.

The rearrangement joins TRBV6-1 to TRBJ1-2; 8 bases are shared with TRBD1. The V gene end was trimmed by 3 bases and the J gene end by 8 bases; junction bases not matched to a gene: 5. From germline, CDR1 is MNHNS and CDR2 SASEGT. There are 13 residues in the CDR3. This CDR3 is CASSDPGGRGYTF. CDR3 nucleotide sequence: TGTGCCAGCAGTGACCCAGGGGGCCGGGGCTACACCTTC.

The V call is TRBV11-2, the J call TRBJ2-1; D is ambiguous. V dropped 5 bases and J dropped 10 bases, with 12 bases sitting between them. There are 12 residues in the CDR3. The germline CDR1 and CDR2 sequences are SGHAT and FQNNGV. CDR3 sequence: CASSPLRLEQFF. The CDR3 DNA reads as TGTGCCAGCAGCCCCCTGAGATTGGAGCAGTTCTTC. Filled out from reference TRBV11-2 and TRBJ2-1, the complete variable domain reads EAGVAQSPRYKIIEKRQSVAFWCNPISGHATLYWYQQILGQGPKLLIQFQNNGVVDDSQLPKDRFSAERLKGVDSTLKIQPAKLEDSAVYLCASSPLRLEQFFGPGTRLTVL.

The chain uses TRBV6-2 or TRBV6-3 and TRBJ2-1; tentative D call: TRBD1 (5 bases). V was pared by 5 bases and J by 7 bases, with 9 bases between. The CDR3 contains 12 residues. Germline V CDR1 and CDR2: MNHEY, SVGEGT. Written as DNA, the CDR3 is TGTGCCAGCAGTCCGCAGGGAAATGAGCAGTTCTTC. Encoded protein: CASSPQGNEQFF.

The CDR3 DNA reads TGTGCCAGCAGCTTGGGTAACACAATAGCCAAAAACATTCAGTACTTC. Residues: CASSLGNTIAKNIQYF. The rearrangement links TRBV5-8 to TRBJ2-4; D remains unclear. Deletions cut 0 bases from V and 0 bases from J, with 10 bases between. The germline V gene has CDR1 SGHTS and CDR2 YDEGEE. This CDR3 region has 16 residues.